This T cell receptor (beta chain) was found in a study of blood T cells in healthy people across ages. Study-level results: Per-million-T-cell TCR beta diversity fell roughly linearly with age.

A minimum of 6 million PBMCs was isolated per sample. The CDR3 sequence is 17 residues long. Germline CDR1 reads SEHNR; CDR2 reads FQNEAQ (reference sequence). The authors ran a second PCR of 7 to 11 cycles using a sample-barcoded 5' primer and a J-beta primer mix. TCRdb re-called the 5' RACE reads with MiXCR, one entry per CDR3 protein. The data hold approximately 730,000 distinct CDR3 sequences, with roughly 47% observed a single time. Regarding this clonotype: The antigen remains unidentified. This clone may be a read error of a much larger clone one base away.

This rearrangement joins TRBV7-9 to TRBJ2-6, with 8 bases that match TRBD1. This TCR derives from a woman between 55 and 75 years old in good health. Sequencing used blood. The CDR3 coding sequence is TGTGCCAGCAGCTCACCCGGGACAGGATCTGGGGCCAACGTCCCGACTTTC. Translating gives CASSSPGTGSGANVPTF.